This TCR beta chain was recorded in a study of blood T cell repertoires in COVID-19 (dated by TCRdb to 2018 to 2020). For the study in its entirety: Collaborator samples came from the United States, Italy and Spain and covered acute and convalescent phases of COVID-19. The repertoires were released in a freely available public database meant as a resource for research on the immune response to SARS-CoV-2. Where available, HLA class I and class II types were taken from metadata supplied by the sample provider and were not determined by assay-based typing. The material from the prospective study consisted of cDNA or gDNA derived from T cells, B-cell-depleted T cells, or PBMCs. The samples were drawn from the first 160 participants of the ongoing ImmuneRACE study and from 1,254 subjects provided by 6 global collaborators. Subjects who had been exposed to COVID-19, were actively infected with it, or had recovered from it provided the deeply sampled blood TCRbeta repertoires that made up the dataset. A de-identified subject ID, COVID-19 status, age in years and sex were almost always included in the sample metadata.

Results and caveats for the whole study, not just this receptor: Clinical and demographic metadata were provided uncurated, with the amount varying by source and participant.

Whole blood was collected in K2EDTA tubes by collaborating institutions according to the institutions' own protocols. Collaborator samples were shipped for TCRbeta analysis as frozen whole blood, isolated PBMCs, or DNA extracted from either sample type. From a lookup of the germline V gene, CDR1 and CDR2 are MDHEN and SYDVKM. Germline trimming: 5 bases from V, 7 bases from J; junction bases outside gene matches: 6. The CDR3 spans 15 residues, from the cysteine through the phenylalanine. Just the 45-base CDR3 DNA is kept, in frame starting at base 1. TCRbeta CDR3 regions were amplified from genomic DNA by means of the immunoSEQ Assay, a bias-controlled multiplex PCR. In the original analysis: Nucleated cell counts per sample were estimated from amplification of reference gene primers within the assay. Sequence reads were collapsed and filtered to measure the absolute abundance of every unique TCRbeta CDR3 rearrangement. For each sample, productive Simpson clonality was calculated by taking the square root of Simpson's diversity index across productive rearrangements. TCRdb's version of the immuneACCESS table is confined to in-frame rearrangements and falls short of the full clone set. An unresolved V gene accounts for under half of the shortfall where checked; the remainder is of unknown origin. V, J and clone size derive from that table, while D and trimming were established from the DNA sequence. The sample table contains about 160,000 clones; only one count was recorded for roughly 84% of them. About 1% of the sample goes to the ten largest clones.

On this clone itself: There is no known antigen for this receptor. The input lacks base qualities; no much larger clone sits a single base away.

The specimen sequenced was peripheral blood. The chain couples TRBV28 to TRBJ1-6, with 9 junctional bases fitting TRBD1. This clonotype was obtained from a man aged 40-50 years with acute or convalescent COVID-19. The bases are TGTGCCAGCAGTGAAACAGGGGGCGCGAATTCACCCCTCCACTTT. The translation is CASSETGGANSPLHF.